Listed below are T cell receptor beta chains from one sample, sequenced in a study of control samples from healthy donors and cancer patients. Sequenced by immunoSEQ multiplex PCR; TCRdb stores in-frame clones only, minus some. The table records about 95,000 clones, 85% of them present only once. The material sequenced was blood. The source of these receptors is a man younger than 40 in good health. Each CDR3 is given with its conserved first and last residue. D genes are given only for firm matches. Clone size is not always given. Where it is, it says once, few, many or a class for expanded clones.

TRBJ1-2,TRBV3-1/TRBV3-2,TRBD1,14,.,CASSLQTGTYGYTF,TGTGCCAGCAGCCTGCAGACAGGGACGTATGGCTACACCTTC
TRBJ1-5,TRBV6-7,.,15,.,CASSLLMDGNQPQHF,TGTGCCAGCAGTCTCCTAATGGATGGCAATCAGCCCCAGCATTTT
TRBJ2-2,TRBV11-2,TRBD1,16,.,CASSEGDRGLTGELFF,TGTGCCAGCAGCGAGGGGGACAGGGGTTTGACCGGGGAGCTGTTTTTT
TRBJ1-3,TRBV5-4,.,17,.,CASSFEEAVSSGNTIYF,TGTGCCAGCAGCTTCGAGGAGGCGGTATCATCTGGAAACACCATATATTTT
TRBJ1-3,TRBV2,.,12,.,CASRFMSDTIYF,TGTGCCAGCAGGTTTATGAGTGACACCATATATTTT
TRBJ2-1,TRBV29-1,TRBD1,13,once,CSGDSDSYNEQFF,TGCAGCGGGGACAGTGACTCCTACAATGAGCAGTTCTTC
TRBJ2-1,TRBV20-1,.,11,.,CSARQWDEQFF,TGCAGTGCTAGACAGTGGGATGAGCAGTTCTTC
TRBJ2-1,TRBV19,.,17,once,CASSIGGGLSSYNEQFF,TGTGCCAGTAGTATCGGAGGGGGCCTTAGCTCCTACAATGAGCAGTTCTTC
TRBJ1-6,TRBV27,.,15,.,CASSWASNLNSPLHF,TGTGCCAGCAGTTGGGCGTCTAACCTTAATTCACCCCTCCACTTT
TRBJ1-1,TRBV19,TRBD1,14,.,CASRSGQARTEAFF,TGTGCCAGTAGGAGTGGACAGGCCCGGACTGAAGCTTTCTTT
TRBJ1-5,TRBV27,TRBD1,15,.,CASSGTGESNQPQHF,TGTGCCAGCAGCGGGACAGGCGAGAGCAATCAGCCCCAGCATTTT
TRBJ1-5,TRBV6-5,TRBD1,14,.,CATQGIQSNQPQHF,TGTGCCACACAGGGGATCCAAAGCAATCAGCCCCAGCATTTT
TRBJ1-1,TRBV20-1,.,13,.,CSASAGWGTEAFF,TGCAGTGCTAGTGCTGGGTGGGGCACTGAAGCTTTCTTT
TRBJ2-4,TRBV3-1/TRBV3-2,.,14,.,CASSQVGVKNIQYF,TGTGCCAGCAGCCAAGTGGGGGTCAAAAACATTCAGTACTTC
TRBJ1-2,TRBV28,.,12,.,CASRTRGERYTF,TGTGCCAGCAGGACCAGGGGAGAGAGATACACCTTC
TRBJ1-1,TRBV5-4,.,15,medium-sized,CASSDGPRGYTEAFF,TGTGCCAGCAGCGACGGGCCGAGGGGTTACACTGAAGCTTTCTTT
TRBJ1-1,TRBV27,.,15,many,CASSPRDWGNTEAFF,TGTGCCAGCAGTCCACGGGACTGGGGAAACACTGAAGCTTTCTTT
TRBJ1-1,TRBV7-9,.,14,.,CASSLRGAGTEAFF,TGTGCCAGCAGCTTACGTGGGGCCGGCACTGAAGCTTTCTTT
TRBJ1-1,TRBV6-2/TRBV6-3,.,15,.,CASSGHIWANTEAFF,TGTGCCAGCAGTGGACACATTTGGGCGAACACTGAAGCTTTCTTT
TRBJ1-1,TRBV11-3,.,13,once,CASSLDGSSEAFF,TGTGCCAGCAGCTTAGATGGGAGCTCTGAAGCTTTCTTT
TRBJ1-2,TRBV28,.,15,.,CASSITPQGRGGYTF,TGTGCCAGCAGTATTACCCCACAGGGACGTGGAGGCTACACCTTC
TRBJ2-7,TRBV11-2,.,15,.,CASSSTFQSYYEQYF,TGTGCCAGCAGCTCAACGTTCCAAAGCTACTACGAGCAGTACTTC
TRBJ1-3,TRBV6-5,.,16,.,CASSYTRGSSGNTIYF,TGTGCCAGCAGTTACACACGGGGCAGCTCTGGAAACACCATATATTTT
TRBJ1-1,TRBV4-1,TRBD1,15,.,CASSHNRGSGTEAFF,TGCGCCAGCAGCCATAACAGGGGTTCGGGAACTGAAGCTTTCTTT
TRBJ2-1,TRBV11-3,TRBD2,16,.,CASSPGLAGGRDEQFF,TGTGCCAGCAGCCCGGGACTAGCGGGGGGTAGGGATGAGCAGTTCTTC
TRBJ1-1,TRBV19,TRBD1,14,.,CASSKIQGDTEAFF,TGTGCCAGTAGTAAAATACAGGGGGACACTGAAGCTTTCTTT
TRBJ2-2,TRBV6-4,.,15,.,CASSADEGGTGELFF,TGTGCCAGCAGTGCTGATGAAGGGGGGACCGGGGAGCTGTTTTTT
TRBJ1-1,TRBV6-5,TRBD1,16,.,CASSYSGRGRATEAFF,TGTGCCAGCAGTTACTCGGGCAGGGGGCGGGCCACTGAAGCTTTCTTT
TRBJ1-6,TRBV7-8,TRBD1,14,.,CASSRQGSGSPLHF,TGTGCCAGCAGCCGACAGGGAAGTGGTTCACCCCTCCACTTT
TRBJ2-1,TRBV11-2,TRBD2,16,once,CASSHQPLAGVNEQFF,TGTGCCAGCAGCCACCAACCTCTAGCGGGGGTCAATGAGCAGTTCTTC
TRBJ1-2,TRBV5-1,.,12,.,CASSLEGFGYTF,TGCGCCAGCAGCTTGGAGGGGTTCGGCTACACCTTC
TRBJ1-2,TRBV5-1,.,13,.,CASSSNTRTGYTF,TGCGCCAGCAGCTCAAACACTAGGACCGGCTACACCTTC
TRBJ2-3,TRBV28,.,15,once,CASSFPRISTDTQYF,TGTGCCAGCAGTTTTCCTAGGATTAGCACAGATACGCAGTATTTT
TRBJ1-1,TRBV5-8,TRBD1,13,.,CASSHGQGAEAFF,TGTGCCAGCAGCCATGGACAGGGAGCCGAAGCTTTCTTT
TRBJ1-2,TRBV5-5,TRBD1,15,.,CASSMGQGGHYGYTF,TGTGCCAGCAGCATGGGACAGGGAGGACACTATGGCTACACCTTC
TRBJ2-7,TRBV28,TRBD1,15,once,CASSISGTGVVRQYF,TGTGCCAGCAGTATCTCCGGGACAGGGGTAGTACGGCAGTACTTC
TRBJ1-2,TRBV30,.,16,once,CAWSVQATGPAYGYTF,TGTGCCTGGAGTGTACAGGCTACAGGGCCGGCCTATGGCTACACCTTC
TRBJ2-6,TRBV19,.,22,.,CASSIGRGRQWPLSSGANVLTF,TGTGCCAGTAGTATAGGGCGAGGACGACAGTGGCCACTAAGCTCTGGGGCCAACGTCCTGACTTTC
TRBJ1-3,TRBV6-6,.,14,.,CASSRRGTGNTIYF,TGTGCCAGCAGTAGGAGGGGAACTGGAAACACCATATATTTT
TRBJ1-2,TRBV30,.,12,.,CACRAGTYGYTF,TGTGCCTGCCGGGCAGGGACCTATGGCTACACCTTC
TRBJ2-2,TRBV6-5,.,15,.,CASSYRGMLAGELFF,TGTGCCAGCAGTTATAGGGGAATGCTCGCCGGGGAGCTGTTTTTT
TRBJ2-3,TRBV11-1,.,16,.,CASSRRVGTSTDTQYF,TGTGCCAGCAGCCGACGCGTTGGGACTAGCACAGATACGCAGTATTTT
TRBJ1-3,TRBV5-1,.,17,.,CASSLGSRDASGNTIYF,TGCGCCAGCAGCTTGGGCTCCAGGGATGCCTCTGGAAACACCATATATTTT
TRBJ2-3,TRBV28,TRBD2,13,.,CASSLAGGFTQYF,TGTGCCAGCAGTCTAGCGGGGGGTTTTACGCAGTATTTT
TRBJ1-1,TRBV7-9,.,11,medium-sized,CASSSSDEAFF,TGTGCCAGCAGCTCAAGTGATGAAGCTTTCTTT
TRBJ2-3,TRBV7-3,.,15,.,CASSLTAERADTQYF,TGTGCCAGCAGCTTAACGGCTGAGAGGGCAGATACGCAGTATTTT
TRBJ1-4,TRBV7-2,.,16,.,CASSLNGASTNEKLFF,TGTGCCAGCAGCTTAAACGGGGCCTCAACTAATGAAAAACTGTTTTTT